Each of the 20 T cell receptor beta chains below was sequenced from the same sample in a study of graft-versus-host responses after intestinal transplantation. Repertoires were generated with immunoSEQ multiplex PCR, while TCRdb's copy carries only in-frame clones and drops some. The sample consists of more than 12,000 clones, approximately 61% of them appearing once. Processing was applied to graft tissue in order to liberate intraepithelial and lamina propria lymphocytes. Sequencing was performed on ileum tissue, taken roughly 720 days after intestinal transplantation. The origin of the receptors is a human patient who received an intestinal transplant, so some T cells may come from the graft donor.

The chain is built from TRBV19 and TRBJ1-1; the D is unclear. Germline V gene lookup returns CDR1 LNHDA and CDR2 SQIVND (reference sequence). The CDR3 spans 13 residues. V lost 4 bases, J lost 0 bases, and 6 bases lay in between. CDR3 residues: CASSTLMNTEAFF. The CDR3 nucleotides are TGTGCCAGTAGTACACTTATGAACACTGAAGCTTTCTTT.

This clone is labeled large. The V and J genes are TRBV5-6 and TRBJ1-2, with TRBD1 as a possible D gene (6 bases). V was cut by 5 bases and J by 5 bases, with 13 bases left in between. Germline CDR1 is SGHDT and CDR2 is YYEEEE. The CDR3 is made up of 13 amino acids. CDR3 nucleotides: TGTGCCAGCAGTCGAGACAGGATTTATGGCTACACCTTC. Protein product: CASSRDRIYGYTF. Full variable domain (outside the CDR3, taken from reference TRBV5-6 and TRBJ1-2): DAGVTQSPTHLIKTRGQQVTLRCSPKSGHDTVSWYQQALGQGPQFIFQYYEEEERQRGNFPDRFSGHQFPNYSSELNVNALLLGDSALYLCASSRDRIYGYTFGSGTRLTVV.

DNA of the CDR3: TGTGCCAGTAGAATGGCAGGGGGCACAGATACGCAGTATTTT. Translated: CASRMAGGTDTQYF. The chain has TRBV19 and TRBJ2-3, with D perhaps matching TRBD1 (6 bases). Germline CDR1 and CDR2: LNHDA and SQIVND (reference sequence). The CDR3 has 14 amino acids. V shed 6 bases and J shed 1 base, with 11 bases lying between them.

This clone appeared once. This chain joins TRBV7-9 and TRBJ2-5; TRBD2 matches at 10 bases. Per germline, CDR1 SEHNR and CDR2 FQNEAQ (reference sequence). This CDR3 region has 19 residues. V trimming: 1 base; J trimming: 2 bases; junction bases outside the gene matches: 13. This CDR3 reads CASSLGRTSGTIQQETQYF. The DNA of the CDR3 is TGTGCCAGCAGCTTAGGGCGGACTAGCGGTACCATTCAACAAGAGACCCAGTACTTC.

The chain carries TRBV7-2 and TRBJ1-2; 8 bases map to TRBD1. The length of the CDR3 is 13 residues. Germline V lookup: CDR1 SGHTA, CDR2 FQGNSA. V dropped 2 bases and J dropped 8; count of bases not matched to a gene: 4. The CDR3 loop is CASSLQGAGGYTF. The CDR3 DNA reads as TGTGCCAGCAGCTTACAGGGGGCAGGAGGCTACACCTTC.

The V and J genes are TRBV11-2 and TRBJ2-1, with TRBD2 matching 15 bases. CDR1 SGHAT and CDR2 FQNNGV come from the germline V gene. Trimming took 1 base from V and 10 from J; bases not matched to a gene: 5. The CDR3 covers 16 residues. The CDR3 is CASSLGTSGGVREQFF. The CDR3 coding sequence is TGTGCCAGCAGCTTAGGGACTAGCGGGGGGGTAAGGGAGCAGTTCTTC.

This clone was seen more than once but under ten times. The rearrangement joins TRBV7-2 to TRBJ1-1, with TRBD1 matching over 8 bases. CDR1 and CDR2 from the germline V gene are SGHTA and FQGNSA. CDR3 size: 13 residues. V shed 3 bases and J 4 bases; nucleotides not matched to a gene: 1. CDR3 DNA: TGTGCCAGCAGCTTCGGACAGGGCACTGAAGCTTTCTTT. Its translation is CASSFGQGTEAFF.

The V and J genes are TRBV5-1 and TRBJ2-3; 9 bases align to TRBD1. CDR1 is SGHRS and CDR2 is YFSETQ in the germline V gene. V dropped 4 bases and J dropped 6; count of bases not matched to a gene: 3. CDR3 size: 13 residues. The CDR3 nucleotides read TGCGCCAGCAGCCGACAGGGGGAGGATACGCAGTATTTT. This codes for CASSRQGEDTQYF.

This clone was seen more than once but under ten times. The rearrangement links TRBV2 to TRBJ1-1; TRBD1 aligns across 8 bases. The CDR3 spans 14 residues. In germline, CDR1 is SNHLY, CDR2 FYNNEI. V lost 6 bases to trimming and J lost 6 bases; unmatched junction nucleotides: 9. The CDR3 DNA reads TGTGCCAGCAGGGCCGACAGGGGAGGGGCTGAAGCTTTCTTT. This translates into CASRADRGGAEAFF.

The chain carries TRBV10-3 and TRBJ1-2; D gene ambiguous. Trimming removed 10 bases at V and 3 bases at J, with 12 bases between. This CDR3 has 12 amino acids. Germline V gene lookup returns CDR1 ENHRY and CDR2 SYGVKD. CDR3 DNA: TGTGCCACCAGCGGGGATGACTATGGCTACACCTTC. Amino acid sequence: CATSGDDYGYTF.

V usage is TRBV4-3 and J usage is TRBJ1-4; D is perhaps TRBD1 (5 bases). The germline CDR1 and CDR2 sequences are LGHNA and YSLEER. The CDR3 loop spans 13 amino acids. The V and J ends lost 1 base and 8 bases respectively, with 8 bases between them. The chain's CDR3 is CASSQGEGEKLFF. CDR3 nucleotides: TGCGCCAGCAGCCAAGGGGAGGGGGAAAAACTGTTTTTT.

V usage is TRBV5-1 and J usage is TRBJ1-2; maybe TRBD1 (5 bases). From germline, CDR1 is SGHRS and CDR2 YFSETQ. Deletions cut 7 bases from V and 4 bases from J, with 11 bases between. This CDR3 spans 12 amino acids. Written as DNA, the CDR3 is TGCGCCAGCGGATTCGACAGCTATGGCTACACCTTC. It encodes CASGFDSYGYTF.

This clone was counted only a few times. The chain is built from TRBV4-3 and TRBJ2-1, with TRBD2 matching over 10 bases. Germline values: CDR1 LGHNA, CDR2 YSLEER. This CDR3 contains 16 residues. Trimming cost V 5 bases and J 4 bases; bases outside gene matches: 8. The CDR3 DNA sequence: TGCGCCAGCAGCGAGTGGACTAGCGGAGATTACAATGAGCAGTTCTTC. This encodes CASSEWTSGDYNEQFF.

The chain carries TRBV11-3 and TRBJ1-1, with D hard to call. The CDR3 runs 14 residues. The V gene lost 1 base and the J gene lost 1 base, with 7 bases spanning the gap. CDR1 and CDR2 (germline): SGHNT, YENEEA. CDR3 sequence (DNA): TGTGCCAGCAGCTTAGGTGAGAAGAACACTGAAGCTTTCTTT. It translates to CASSLGEKNTEAFF.

In regard to this clone: Other nucleotide sequences from this sample produce the same CDR3. V gene TRBV5-1 combines with J gene TRBJ2-1; TRBD2 agrees at 10 bases. This CDR3 contains 16 residues. The trim removed 3 bases at V and 0 bases at J, leaving 3 bases unmatched. CDR1 is SGHRS, CDR2 YFSETQ, per germline. CDR3 residues: CASSWTSGGSYNEQFF. The CDR3, as DNA: TGCGCCAGCAGCTGGACTAGCGGAGGCTCCTACAATGAGCAGTTCTTC.

The chain couples TRBV30 to TRBJ2-1, with TRBD1 matching over 7 bases. From germline, CDR1 is GTSNPN and CDR2 SVGIG (reference sequence). With V trimmed by 5 bases and J by 5 bases, 9 bases remained unmatched. The CDR3 spans 14 residues. Here the CDR3 DNA reads TGTGCCTGGCGGACAGGCCCTTTGGACAATGAGCAGTTCTTC. It translates to CAWRTGPLDNEQFF.

As to this clone: One junction end disagrees with the germline gene, perhaps due to a read error. The same CDR3 can be traced to other DNA sequences in this sample. V and J are TRBV5-1 and TRBJ1-1, with 8 bases aligning to TRBD1. The V gene's germline CDR1 is SGHRS and CDR2 YFSETQ. This CDR3 is built from 14 residues. CDR3: CASSPPTGATEAFF. DNA for the CDR3: TGCGCCAGCAGCCCTCCGACAGGGGCGACTGAAGCTTTCTTC.

The V call is TRBV10-3, the J call TRBJ1-1; TRBD1 might be the D (5 bases). This CDR3 has 16 amino acids. CDR1 ENHRY and CDR2 SYGVKD come from the germline V gene. Trimming took off 5 bases at V and 0 bases at J, with 16 bases between the two ends. In DNA, the CDR3 is TGTGCCATCAGTAGACAGCGAAGTGAAATGAACACTGAAGCTTTCTTT. This codes for CAISRQRSEMNTEAFF.

The sample holds a few counts of this clone. CDR3 sequence (DNA): TGCGCCAGCAGTGAGAGGACAGAGAACACCGGGGAGCTGTTTTTT. The encoded protein is CASSERTENTGELFF. V usage is TRBV10-1 and J usage is TRBJ2-2; D might be TRBD1 (6 bases). This CDR3 has 15 amino acids. Trimming took off 2 bases at V and 1 base at J, with 8 bases between the two ends. Germline assignment: CDR1 WNHNN and CDR2 SYGVQD (reference sequence).

A few counts support this clone. The chain is built from TRBV4-3 and TRBJ1-6; 7 nucleotides line up with TRBD1. V lost 0 bases and J lost 4; bases outside the gene matches: 0. CDR3 length: 15 amino acids. Germline CDR1 LGHNA, CDR2 YSLEER. CDR3 amino acids: CASSQDRGYNSPLHF. The CDR3 bases are TGCGCCAGCAGCCAAGACAGGGGGTATAATTCACCCCTCCACTTT.